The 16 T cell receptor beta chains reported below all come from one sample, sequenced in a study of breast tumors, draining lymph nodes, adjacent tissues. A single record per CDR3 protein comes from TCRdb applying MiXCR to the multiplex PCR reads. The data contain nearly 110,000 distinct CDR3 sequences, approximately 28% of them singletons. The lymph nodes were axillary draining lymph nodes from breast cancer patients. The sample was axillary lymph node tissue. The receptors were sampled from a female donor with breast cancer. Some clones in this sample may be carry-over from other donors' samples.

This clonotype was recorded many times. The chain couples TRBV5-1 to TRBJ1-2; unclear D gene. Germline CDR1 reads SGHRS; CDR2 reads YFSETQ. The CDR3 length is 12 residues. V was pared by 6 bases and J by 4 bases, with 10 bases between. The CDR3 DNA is TGCGCCAGCACTGGAACGGGCTATGGCTACACCTTC. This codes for CASTGTGYGYTF.

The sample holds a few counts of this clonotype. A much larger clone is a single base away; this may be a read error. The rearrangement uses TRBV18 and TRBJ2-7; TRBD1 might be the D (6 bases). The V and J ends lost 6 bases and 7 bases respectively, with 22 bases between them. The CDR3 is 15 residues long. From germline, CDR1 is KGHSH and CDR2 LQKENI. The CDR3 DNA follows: TGTGCCAGCTCCCCAGGGGCTAGAAACGTCGGGGAGCAGTACTTC. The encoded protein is CASSPGARNVGEQYF.

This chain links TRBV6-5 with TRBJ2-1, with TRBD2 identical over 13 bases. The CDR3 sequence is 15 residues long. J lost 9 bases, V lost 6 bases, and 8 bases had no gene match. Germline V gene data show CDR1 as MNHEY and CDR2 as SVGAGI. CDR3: CASSHGLAGVTEQFF. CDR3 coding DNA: TGTGCCAGCAGCCATGGACTAGCGGGAGTTACTGAGCAGTTCTTC.

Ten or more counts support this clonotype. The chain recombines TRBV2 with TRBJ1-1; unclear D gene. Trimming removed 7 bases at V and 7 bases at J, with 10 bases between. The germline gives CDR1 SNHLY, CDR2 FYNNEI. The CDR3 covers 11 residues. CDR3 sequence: CASIEGVEAFF. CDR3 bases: TGTGCCAGCATCGAGGGCGTTGAAGCTTTCTTT.

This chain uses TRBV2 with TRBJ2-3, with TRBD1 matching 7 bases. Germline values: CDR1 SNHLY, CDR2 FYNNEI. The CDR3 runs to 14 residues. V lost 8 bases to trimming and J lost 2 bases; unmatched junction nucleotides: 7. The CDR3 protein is CASEPGQPTDTQYF. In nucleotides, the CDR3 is TGTGCCAGCGAACCGGGACAGCCCACAGATACGCAGTATTTT.

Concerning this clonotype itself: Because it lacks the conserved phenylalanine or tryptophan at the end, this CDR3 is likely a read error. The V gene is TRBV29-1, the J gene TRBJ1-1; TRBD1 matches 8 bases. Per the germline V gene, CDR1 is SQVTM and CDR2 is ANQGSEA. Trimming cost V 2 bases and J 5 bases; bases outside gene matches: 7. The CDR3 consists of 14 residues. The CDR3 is CSVESDRGRTEAFL. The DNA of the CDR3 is TGCAGCGTTGAATCCGACAGGGGAAGAACTGAAGCTTTCCTT.

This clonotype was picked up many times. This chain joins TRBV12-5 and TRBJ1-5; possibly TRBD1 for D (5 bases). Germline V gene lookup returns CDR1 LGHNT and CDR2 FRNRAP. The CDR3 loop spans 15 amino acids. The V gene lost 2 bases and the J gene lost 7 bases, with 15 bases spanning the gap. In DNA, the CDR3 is TGTGCTAGTGGTTTGATTTTGGGGCGCGAGCAGCCCCAGCATTTT. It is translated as CASGLILGREQPQHF.

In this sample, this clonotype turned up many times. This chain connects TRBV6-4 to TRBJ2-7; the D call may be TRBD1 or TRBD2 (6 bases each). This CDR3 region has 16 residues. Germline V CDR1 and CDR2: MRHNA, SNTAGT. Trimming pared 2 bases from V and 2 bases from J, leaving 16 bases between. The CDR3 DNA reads TGTGCCAGCAGTGACACAAGACTAGGGGGAACCTACGAGCAGTACTTC. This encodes CASSDTRLGGTYEQYF.

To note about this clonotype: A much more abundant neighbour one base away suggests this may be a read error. CDR3 nucleotide sequence: TGCAGTGCTAGCGGGGGCATCGGGGAGCTGTTTTTT. Protein: CSASGGIGELFF. The chain is built from TRBV29-1 and TRBJ2-2; 10 bases are shared with TRBD2. The V gene's germline CDR1 is SQVTM and CDR2 ANQGSEA. The length of the CDR3 is 12 residues.

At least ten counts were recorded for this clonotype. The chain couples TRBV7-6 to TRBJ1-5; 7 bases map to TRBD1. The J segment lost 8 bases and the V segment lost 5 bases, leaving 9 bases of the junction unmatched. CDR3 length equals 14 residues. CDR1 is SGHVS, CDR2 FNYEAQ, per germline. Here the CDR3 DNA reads TGTGCCAGCAGCACAGGGACAGTTGCAGAGCCCCAGCATTTT. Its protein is CASSTGTVAEPQHF.

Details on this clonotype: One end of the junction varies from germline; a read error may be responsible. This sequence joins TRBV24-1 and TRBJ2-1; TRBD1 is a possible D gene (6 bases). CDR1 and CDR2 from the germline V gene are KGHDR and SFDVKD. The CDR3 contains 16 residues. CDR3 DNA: TGTGCCATCAGTGACCCGGGCAGGGGATGGAACAATGAGCAGTTCTTC. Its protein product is CAISDPGRGWNNEQFF.

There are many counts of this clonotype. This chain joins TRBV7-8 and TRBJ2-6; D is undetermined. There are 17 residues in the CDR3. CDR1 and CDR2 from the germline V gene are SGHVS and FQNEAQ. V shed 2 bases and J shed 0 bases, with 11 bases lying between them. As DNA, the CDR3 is TGTGCCAGCAGCTTAAATTTCCACGACTCTGGGGCCAACGTCCTGACTTTC. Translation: CASSLNFHDSGANVLTF.

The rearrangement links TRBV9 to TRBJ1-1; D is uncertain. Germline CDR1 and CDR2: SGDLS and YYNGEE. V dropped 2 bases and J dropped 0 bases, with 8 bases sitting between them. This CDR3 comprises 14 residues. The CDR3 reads CASSVREVNTEAFF. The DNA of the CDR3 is TGTGCCAGCAGCGTTAGAGAGGTGAACACTGAAGCTTTCTTT.

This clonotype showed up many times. The CDR3 reads CASNFRDSNEQFF. The CDR3 DNA follows: TGTGCCAGCAACTTCCGGGACAGCAATGAGCAGTTCTTC. This chain connects TRBV7-9 to TRBJ2-1; 7 bases fit TRBD1. The CDR3 spans 13 residues. From germline, CDR1 is SEHNR and CDR2 FQNEAQ (reference sequence). J was trimmed by 6 bases and V by 7 bases; bases with no gene match: 6.

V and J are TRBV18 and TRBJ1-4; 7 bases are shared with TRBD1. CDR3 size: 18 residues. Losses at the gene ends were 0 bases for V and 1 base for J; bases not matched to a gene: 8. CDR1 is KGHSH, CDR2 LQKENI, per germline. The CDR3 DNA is TGTGCCAGCTCACCACCGACCGCTACAGGGGAAACTAATGAAAAACTGTTTTTT. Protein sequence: CASSPPTATGETNEKLFF.

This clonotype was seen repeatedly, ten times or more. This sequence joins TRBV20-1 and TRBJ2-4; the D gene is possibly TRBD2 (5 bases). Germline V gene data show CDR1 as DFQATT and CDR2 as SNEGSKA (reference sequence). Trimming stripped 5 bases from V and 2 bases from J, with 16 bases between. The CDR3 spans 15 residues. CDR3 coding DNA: TGCAGTGCTCCCAGGCGGGCAGACTCCAAAAACATTCAGTACTTC. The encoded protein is CSAPRRADSKNIQYF.